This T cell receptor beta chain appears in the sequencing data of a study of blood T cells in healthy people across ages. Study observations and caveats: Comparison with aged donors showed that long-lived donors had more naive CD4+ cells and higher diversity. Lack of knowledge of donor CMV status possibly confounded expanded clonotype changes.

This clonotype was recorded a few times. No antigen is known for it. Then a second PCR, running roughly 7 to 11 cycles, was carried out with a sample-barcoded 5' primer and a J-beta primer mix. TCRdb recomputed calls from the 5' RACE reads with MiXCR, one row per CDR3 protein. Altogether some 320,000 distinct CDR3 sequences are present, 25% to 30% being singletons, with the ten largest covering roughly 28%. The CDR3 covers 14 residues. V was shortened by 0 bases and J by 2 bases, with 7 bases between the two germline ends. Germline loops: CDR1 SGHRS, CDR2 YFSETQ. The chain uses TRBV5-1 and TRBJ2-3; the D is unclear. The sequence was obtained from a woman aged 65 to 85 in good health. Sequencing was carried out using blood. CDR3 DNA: TGCGCCAGCAGCTTGGCCAGAACCACAGATACGCAGTATTTT. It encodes CASSLARTTDTQYF. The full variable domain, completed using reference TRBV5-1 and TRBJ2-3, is KAGVTQTPRYLIKTRGQQVTLSCSPISGHRSVSWYQQTPGQGLQFLFEYFSETQRNKGNFPGRFSGRQFSNSRSEMNVSTLELGDSALYLCASSLARTTDTQYFGPGTRLTVL.